This TCR beta chain emerged from a study of OX40 agonist ivuxolimab in advanced cancers. A note on the overall study: Ivuxolimab was a fully human IgG2 agonistic monoclonal antibody targeting the costimulatory receptor OX40 (CD134). Intravenous ivuxolimab was administered to patients every 2 weeks at six dose levels: 0.01, 0.1, 0.3, 1.5, 3 and 10 mg/kg. Of the 50 to 55 dose-escalation patients, hepatocellular carcinoma was present in 19, melanoma in approximately 15, renal cell carcinoma in 9 and head and neck cancer in 9. A male proportion of 82.7% and a mean age of approximately 60 years, ranging from roughly 23 to 90, were recorded for the dose-escalation cohort. Prior anti-PD-1, anti-PD-L1 or anti-CTLA-4 therapy was permitted, and checkpoint inhibitors had been received by about 36% of dose-escalation patients. Partial responses occurred in three dose-escalation patients: two with cutaneous melanoma and one with hepatocellular carcinoma. Peripheral TCRbeta sequencing aimed to test whether ivuxolimab altered TCR sequence diversity and caused clonal T-cell expansion. The monotherapy dose-escalation portion (N ≈ 56 patients) of the phase I ivuxolimab trial is reported in the paper.

As to this clone: It lacks a known antigen. Base qualities were left out, and no much larger clone turns up one base away.

Genomic DNA was extracted from sorted cells for sequencing of the TCRbeta CDR3 region. The immunoSEQ Assay was used to sequence the TCRbeta CDR3 regions. TCRdb mirrors the immuneACCESS table, restricted to in-frame sequences. Some clones are absent from its copies; in checked studies, under half trace to an unresolved V gene, and the reason for the others is unknown. The sample data list fewer than 90,000 clones, and approximately 86% of these were observed just once. Around 0.79% of the sample belongs to the ten largest clones. Study-wide conclusions, independent of this receptor: In the 0.1-3.0 mg/kg groups, partial responders were among the patients with the lowest normalized peripheral clonal expansion, particularly in CD8+ T cells. After ivuxolimab, more expanded clones were found on average in CD8+ T cells than in CD4+ T cells. Low levels of normalized T-cell clonal expansion were also seen in some patients who did not respond. Clonal expansion of both CD4+ and CD8+ blood T cells was observed from baseline to week 6 at doses 0.1 to 3.0 mg/kg. The antigen specificity of the peripheral T cells that underwent clonal expansion was not determined.

The trial excluded patients who had a history of autoimmune disease or who were on systemic immunosuppression. In every dose cohort, peripheral blood was drawn for TCR sequencing at baseline, cycle 4 day 1, and cycle 7 day 1. Samples came from an open-label, multicenter, first-in-human phase I dose-escalation trial of ivuxolimab. Adults with locally advanced or metastatic melanoma, renal cell carcinoma, hepatocellular carcinoma or head and neck squamous cell carcinoma were enrolled in the trial. Before TCR sequencing, CD4+ and CD8+ T cells were separately sorted from peripheral blood. CDR3 length: 13 amino acids, cysteine to phenylalanine. Only the CDR3 DNA stays, 39 bases, in frame from base 1. At the junction V is shortened by 6 bases and J by 6 bases, with 11 bases in between. The germline V gene gives CDR1 as SNHLY and CDR2 as FYNNEI.

The TCR was taken from an adult with an advanced solid tumor such as melanoma, head and neck, liver or kidney cancer. The specimen was CD4+ or CD8+ T cells sorted from blood, collected in a trial of the OX40 agonist ivuxolimab. Here the chain combines TRBV2 and TRBJ1-4; the D gene is unclear. The encoded CDR3 is CASRTGPDEKLFF. The DNA sequence is TGTGCCAGCAGAACCGGACCCGATGAAAAACTGTTTTTT. Reference TRBV2 and TRBJ1-4 genes cover what lies past the CDR3, so the full variable domain is EPEVTQTPSHQVTQMGQEVILRCVPISNHLYFYWYRQILGQKVEFLVSFYNNEISEKSEIFDDQFSVERPDGSNFTLKIRSTKLEDSAMYFCASRTGPDEKLFFGSGTQLSVL.